The entry below gives a single T cell receptor (beta chain) sequence along with its context. The antigen is not known. One junction end does not reproduce the germline sequence, and a read error may be involved. Only in-frame clones appear in the TCRdb table, and some are missing; sequencing was by immunoSEQ multiplex PCR. The repertoire consists of tens of thousands of clones, with about 89% occurring once and the leading ten covering 10% to 13%. Indicated time point: cycle 4 day 1 (C4D1), after 5 to 7 weeks of nivolumab. All the patients suffered relapse after autologous stem cell transplantation, and brentuximab vedotin exposure differed. The data derive from a study of PD-1 blockade in classical Hodgkin lymphoma. Notes on the study in general: Newly diagnosed patients had baseline TCR diversity that was reportedly lower than that of healthy donors. The study found complete responders had baseline diversity similar to newly diagnosed patients. By cycle point C4D1, TCR diversity had risen significantly in CD4+ cells (but not CD8+ cells).

The sequence derives from a human donor with classical Hodgkin lymphoma. The sample here was peripheral blood mononuclear cells (PBMCs), taken before the fourth cycle of nivolumab.

In nucleotides, the CDR3 is TGTGCCAGCAGTTTTTTAGGGCAGGGGAATAATGTGCAGTTCTTC. This encodes CASSFLGQGNNVQFF. The chain joins TRBV27 to TRBJ2-1, with D possibly matching TRBD1 (6 bases). The CDR3 runs to 15 residues. Germline V gives CDR1 MNHEY, CDR2 SMNVEV (reference sequence).